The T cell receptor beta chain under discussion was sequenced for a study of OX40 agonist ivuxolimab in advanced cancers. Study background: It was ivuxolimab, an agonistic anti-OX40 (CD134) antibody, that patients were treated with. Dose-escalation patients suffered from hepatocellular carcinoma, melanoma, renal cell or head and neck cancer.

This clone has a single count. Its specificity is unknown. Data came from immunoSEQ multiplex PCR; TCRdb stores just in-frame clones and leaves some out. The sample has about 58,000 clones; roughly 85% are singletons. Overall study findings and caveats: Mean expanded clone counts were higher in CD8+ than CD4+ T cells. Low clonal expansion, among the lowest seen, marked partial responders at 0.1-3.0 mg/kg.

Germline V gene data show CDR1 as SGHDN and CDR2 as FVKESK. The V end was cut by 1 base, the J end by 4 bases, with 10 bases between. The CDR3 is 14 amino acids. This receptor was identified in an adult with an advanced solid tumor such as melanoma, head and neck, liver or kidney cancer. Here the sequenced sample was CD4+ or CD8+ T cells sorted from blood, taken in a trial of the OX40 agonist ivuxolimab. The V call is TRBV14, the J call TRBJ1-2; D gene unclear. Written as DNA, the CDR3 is TGTGCCAGCAGCCAAGTAAGACGGGGCTATGGCTACACCTTC. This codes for CASSQVRRGYGYTF.